Listed below are T cell receptor beta chains from one sample, sequenced in a study of blood T cell repertoires in COVID-19. Data came from immunoSEQ multiplex PCR; TCRdb stores just in-frame clones and leaves some out. Among 100,000 or so clones listed, about 95% were seen once. Sequencing input: peripheral blood. The receptors were gathered from a human donor with active COVID-19. The donor label of this sample is uncertain. CDR3s include the opening cysteine and the closing phenylalanine or tryptophan. The D gene is left open where the match is weak. Size is stated for part of the rows, as once, few or many counts, or as a class when the clone is expanded.

cdr3_aa	cdr3_nt	d_call	v_call	clone_size	j_call
CASSTGVWNTEAFF	TGTGCCAGTAGTACAGGGGTCTGGAACACTGAAGCTTTCTTT	-	TRBV19	-	TRBJ1-1
CASSITGGDYEQYF	TGTGCCAGCAGTATCACAGGGGGAGACTACGAGCAGTACTTC	TRBD1	TRBV28	-	TRBJ2-7
CASSSWTGTNTEAFF	TGTGCCAGCAGCTCCTGGACAGGGACGAACACTGAAGCTTTCTTT	TRBD1	TRBV11-3	once	TRBJ1-1
CASSDGAGGYNEQFF	TGTGCCAGCAGTGACGGGGCGGGGGGATACAATGAGCAGTTCTTC	TRBD2	TRBV25-1	few	TRBJ2-1
CASSHRRQGPNIQYF	TGCGCCAGCAGCCATAGAAGACAGGGACCCAACATTCAGTACTTC	TRBD1	TRBV4-3	-	TRBJ2-4
CASSPMGRGDYEQYF	TGCGCCAGCAGCCCCATGGGCAGGGGGGACTACGAGCAGTACTTC	-	TRBV5-1	-	TRBJ2-7
CASSVDGYGMNTEAFF	TGTGCCAGCAGTGTTGATGGGTACGGGATGAACACTGAAGCTTTCTTT	-	TRBV2	-	TRBJ1-1
CASSLGRVGNQPQHF	TGTGCCAGCAGCTTAGGCAGGGTGGGTAATCAGCCCCAGCATTTT	-	TRBV7-9	-	TRBJ1-5
CASSQEGGAGVSGANVLTF	TGTGCCAGCAGCCAAGAAGGGGGGGCAGGGGTGTCTGGGGCCAACGTCCTGACTTTC	-	TRBV4-2	-	TRBJ2-6
CASSLRHAGVVGTQYF	TGTGCCAGCAGCCTCCGCCATGCGGGAGTAGTTGGTACGCAGTATTTT	TRBD2	TRBV6-2/TRBV6-3	once	TRBJ2-3
CASSLKGLADNNEQFF	TGTGCCAGCAGCTTAAAGGGACTAGCGGACAACAATGAGCAGTTCTTC	TRBD2	TRBV28	-	TRBJ2-1
CASSIDRVYGYTF	TGTGCCAGTAGTATTGACAGGGTCTATGGCTACACCTTC	TRBD1	TRBV19	-	TRBJ1-2
CASSLSGDSDYEQYF	TGTGCCAGCAGCTTAAGTGGGGACAGTGACTACGAGCAGTACTTC	TRBD1	TRBV11-2	-	TRBJ2-7
CASSSTGQGYGYTF	TGTGCCAGCAGCTCGACAGGGCAGGGCTATGGCTACACCTTC	TRBD1	TRBV28	-	TRBJ1-2
CASSGRQGSYNEQFF	TGTGCCAGCAGCGGCCGACAGGGATCCTACAATGAGCAGTTCTTC	TRBD1	TRBV7-2	-	TRBJ2-1
CASSPFGGLAGQYEQYF	TGTGCCAGCTCACCATTTGGTGGGCTAGCGGGGCAGTACGAGCAGTACTTC	TRBD2	TRBV18	-	TRBJ2-7
CASSLDFGSNQPQHF	TGCGCCAGCAGCCTTGACTTCGGGAGCAATCAGCCCCAGCATTTT	-	TRBV4-3	-	TRBJ1-5
CASSLVPGGGGTSYNEQFF	TGTGCCAGCAGCTTAGTACCAGGGGGCGGGGGCACCTCCTACAATGAGCAGTTCTTC	-	TRBV7-6	-	TRBJ2-1
CASSLDRDNSPLHF	TGTGCCAGCAGCTTAGACAGAGATAATTCACCCCTCCACTTT	-	TRBV6-4	-	TRBJ1-6
CASSRIQGAGDTEAFF	TGTGCCAGCAGTCGTATCCAGGGGGCCGGAGACACTGAAGCTTTCTTT	TRBD1	TRBV27	once	TRBJ1-1
CAISKSDSPDTEAFF	TGTGCCATCAGTAAATCGGACAGCCCCGACACTGAAGCTTTCTTT	-	TRBV10-3	-	TRBJ1-1
CASSPVLTGASYEQYF	TGTGCCAGCTCACCAGTCTTGACAGGGGCATCCTACGAGCAGTACTTC	TRBD1	TRBV18	-	TRBJ2-7
CASSLDWTTPDTQYF	TGTGCCAGCAGCCTGGACTGGACTACGCCAGATACGCAGTATTTT	-	TRBV5-5	-	TRBJ2-3
CASSDRWNTGELFF	TGTGCCAGCAGTGACAGGTGGAACACCGGGGAGCTGTTTTTT	-	TRBV6-1	-	TRBJ2-2
CASSLDRGLTSDTQYF	TGTGCCAGCAGTTTGGACAGGGGGCTAACCTCAGATACGCAGTATTTT	TRBD1	TRBV2	-	TRBJ2-3